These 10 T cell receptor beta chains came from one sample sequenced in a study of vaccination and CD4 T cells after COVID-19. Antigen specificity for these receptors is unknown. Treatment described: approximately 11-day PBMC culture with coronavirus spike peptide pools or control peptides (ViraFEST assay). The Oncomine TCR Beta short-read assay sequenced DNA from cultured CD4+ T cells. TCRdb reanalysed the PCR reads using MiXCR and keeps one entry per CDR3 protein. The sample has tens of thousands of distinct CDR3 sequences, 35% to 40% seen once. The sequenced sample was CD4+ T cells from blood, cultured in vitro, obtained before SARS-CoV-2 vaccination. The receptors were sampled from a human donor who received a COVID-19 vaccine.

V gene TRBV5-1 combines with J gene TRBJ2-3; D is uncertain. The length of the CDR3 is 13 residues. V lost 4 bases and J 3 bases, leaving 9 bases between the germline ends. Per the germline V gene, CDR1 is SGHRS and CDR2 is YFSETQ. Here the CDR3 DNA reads TGCGCCAGCAGCGTAGACACAACAGATACGCAGTATTTT. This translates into CASSVDTTDTQYF.

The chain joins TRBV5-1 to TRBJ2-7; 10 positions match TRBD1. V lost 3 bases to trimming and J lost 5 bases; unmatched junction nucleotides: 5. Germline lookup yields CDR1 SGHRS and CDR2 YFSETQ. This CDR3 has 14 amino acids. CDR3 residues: CASSSGTGAHEQYF. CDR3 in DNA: TGCGCCAGCAGCTCCGGGACAGGGGCCCACGAGCAGTACTTC.

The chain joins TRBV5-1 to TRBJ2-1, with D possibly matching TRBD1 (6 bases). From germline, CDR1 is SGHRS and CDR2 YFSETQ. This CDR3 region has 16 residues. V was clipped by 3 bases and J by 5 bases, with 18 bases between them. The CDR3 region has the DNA TGCGCCAGCAGCTACGCGAGGACAGTAAGGGACAATGAGCAGTTCTTC. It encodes CASSYARTVRDNEQFF.

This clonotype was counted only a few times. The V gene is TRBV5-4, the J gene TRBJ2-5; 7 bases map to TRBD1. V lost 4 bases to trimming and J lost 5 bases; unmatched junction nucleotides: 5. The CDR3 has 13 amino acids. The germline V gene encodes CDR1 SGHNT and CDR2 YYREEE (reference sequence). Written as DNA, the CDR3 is TGTGCCAGCAGCCCAACAGGGGATGAGACCCAGTACTTC. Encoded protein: CASSPTGDETQYF.

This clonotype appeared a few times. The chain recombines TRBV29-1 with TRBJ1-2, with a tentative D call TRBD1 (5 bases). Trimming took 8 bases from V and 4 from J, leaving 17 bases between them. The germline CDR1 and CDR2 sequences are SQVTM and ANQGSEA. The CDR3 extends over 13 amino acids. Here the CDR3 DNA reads TGCAGCTCCGAAGGCGGGCAGGGCTATGGCTACACCTTC. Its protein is CSSEGGQGYGYTF. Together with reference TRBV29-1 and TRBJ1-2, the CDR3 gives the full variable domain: SAVISQKPSRDICQRGTSLTIQCQVDSQVTMMFWYRQQPGQSLTLIATANQGSEATYESGFVIDKFPISRPNLTFSTLTVSNMSPEDSSIYLCSSEGGQGYGYTFGSGTRLTVV.

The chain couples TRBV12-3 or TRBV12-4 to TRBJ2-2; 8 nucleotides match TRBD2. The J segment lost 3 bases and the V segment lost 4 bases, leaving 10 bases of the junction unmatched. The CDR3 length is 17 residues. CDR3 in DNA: TGTGCCAGCAGTTATATGCCGGGGGGGCAAGACACCGGGGAGCTGTTTTTT. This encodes CASSYMPGGQDTGELFF.

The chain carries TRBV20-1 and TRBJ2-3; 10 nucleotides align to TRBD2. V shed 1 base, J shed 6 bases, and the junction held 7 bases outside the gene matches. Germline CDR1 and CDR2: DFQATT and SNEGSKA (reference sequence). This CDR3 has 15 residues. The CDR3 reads CSARVPSGGSDTQYF. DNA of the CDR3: TGCAGTGCTAGAGTTCCTAGCGGGGGCTCGGATACGCAGTATTTT.

CDR3: CASSPNRGLSSYNEQFF. As DNA, the CDR3 is TGTGCCAGTAGCCCAAACAGGGGCCTAAGCTCCTACAATGAGCAGTTCTTC. The J gene is TRBJ2-1, the V gene TRBV19; the match to TRBD1 covers 7 bases. CDR1 is LNHDA and CDR2 is SQIVND in the germline V gene (reference sequence). CDR3 length: 17 amino acids. Germline trimming cut 6 bases from V and 0 bases from J; bases unmatched to any gene: 11.

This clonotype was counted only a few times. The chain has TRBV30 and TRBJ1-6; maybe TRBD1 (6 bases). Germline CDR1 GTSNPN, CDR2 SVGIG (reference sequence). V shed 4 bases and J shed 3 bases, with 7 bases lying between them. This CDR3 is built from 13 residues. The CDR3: CAWNRVYNSPLHF. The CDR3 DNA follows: TGTGCCTGGAACAGGGTCTATAATTCACCCCTCCACTTT.

CDR3 protein: CASSLQGAVTEAFF. The CDR3 DNA reads as TGTGCCAGCAGCTTACAGGGGGCCGTCACTGAAGCTTTCTTT. The V call is TRBV7-9, the J call TRBJ1-1; 8 nucleotides match TRBD1. There are 14 residues in the CDR3. The germline CDR1 and CDR2 sequences are SEHNR and FQNEAQ (reference sequence). V shed 2 bases and J 4 bases; nucleotides not matched to a gene: 3.